A single sample is the source of the 13 T cell receptor beta chains below, sequenced in a study of OX40 agonist ivuxolimab in advanced cancers. Library generation was performed with the immunoSEQ multiplex PCR assay. What TCRdb holds here is the immuneACCESS table cut down to in-frame rearrangements. Part of the clones is not present; checked against another copy, under half of the missing clones reflect an unresolved V gene, and the others are unexplained. For this sample there are some 64,000 clones; less than 90% appear just once. The ten top clones hold roughly 0.67% of the sample. The material sequenced was CD4+ or CD8+ T cells sorted from blood, taken in a trial of the OX40 agonist ivuxolimab. The receptors shown here come from an adult with an advanced solid tumor such as melanoma, head and neck, liver or kidney cancer.

This chain uses TRBV7-2 with TRBJ2-5; D unresolved. The CDR3 consists of 13 residues. Per germline, CDR1 SGHTA and CDR2 FQGNSA. V lost 5 bases to trimming and J lost 2 bases, with 9 bases between them. The CDR3 region has the DNA TGTGCCAGCAGCATTAGAGAACAAGAGACCCAGTACTTC. Residues: CASSIREQETQYF.

This clone is medium-sized in the sample. V is TRBV6-1 and J is TRBJ1-2; a possible D gene is TRBD1 (6 bases). Germline V gives CDR1 MNHNS, CDR2 SASEGT. The CDR3 spans 14 residues. Trimming stripped 4 bases from V and 4 bases from J, with 13 bases between. The CDR3 region has the DNA TGTGCCAGCAGTGTCGACAGGAGACTCTATGGCTACACCTTC. It encodes CASSVDRRLYGYTF.

This clone has a single count. V is TRBV7-9 and J is TRBJ2-1, with 9 bases fitting TRBD2. Germline lookup yields CDR1 SEHNR and CDR2 FQNEAQ (reference sequence). Trimming took 1 base from V and 4 from J; bases not matched to a gene: 11. The CDR3 extends over 18 amino acids. The CDR3 protein is CASSLVRRAGGLYNEQFF. The CDR3 DNA is TGTGCCAGCAGCTTAGTAAGGCGGGCGGGAGGGCTGTACAATGAGCAGTTCTTC.

V gene TRBV30 combines with J gene TRBJ2-7, with 7 bases that match TRBD1. After removal of 3 bases from V and 3 bases from J, the junction contained 14 bases not matched to a gene. This CDR3 region has 16 residues. Germline V CDR1 and CDR2: GTSNPN, SVGIG (reference sequence). CDR3 coding DNA: TGTGCCTGGAGGCCACCGAACAGGGGACGCCTCTACGAGCAGTACTTC. Protein: CAWRPPNRGRLYEQYF.

This clone was observed a single time. This rearrangement joins TRBV5-6 to TRBJ2-7, with unresolved D. V lost 0 bases, J lost 6 bases, and 7 bases lay in between. CDR3 length equals 12 residues. The germline gives CDR1 SGHDT, CDR2 YYEEEE. The CDR3 reads CASSLVKGEQYF. CDR3 nucleotides: TGTGCCAGCAGCTTGGTCAAAGGCGAGCAGTACTTC.

The chain couples TRBV29-1 to TRBJ2-7; D is possibly TRBD2 (5 bases). V lost 5 bases and J lost 0, with 5 bases in between. The CDR3 contains 11 residues. Germline values: CDR1 SQVTM, CDR2 ANQGSEA. The CDR3 protein is CSVRDSYEQYF. Written as DNA, the CDR3 is TGCAGCGTTCGGGACTCCTACGAGCAGTACTTC.

The genes are TRBV5-5 and TRBJ2-7; D ambiguous. The CDR3 totals 12 residues. The germline V gene has CDR1 SGHKS and CDR2 YYEKEE (reference sequence). The V gene lost 3 bases and the J gene lost 5 bases, with 9 bases spanning the gap. This CDR3 is CASSSSFNEQYF. As DNA, the CDR3 is TGTGCCAGCAGCTCCTCTTTTAACGAGCAGTACTTC.

V gene TRBV19 combines with J gene TRBJ1-5; D may be TRBD1 (6 bases). The ends were cut back, 6 bases at V and 0 bases at J, with 12 bases in the middle. The CDR3 is 15 residues long. Germline CDR1 reads LNHDA; CDR2 reads SQIVND (reference sequence). CDR3 coding DNA: TGTGCCAGTAGCGACGACAGGAATAGCAATCAGCCCCAGCATTTT. Encoded protein: CASSDDRNSNQPQHF.

The CDR3 DNA reads as TGTGCCAGCAGTTTCCCCCTCGACGAGCAGTACTTC. Amino acid sequence: CASSFPLDEQYF. The chain joins TRBV6-6 to TRBJ2-7; D is unresolved. Trimming removed 4 bases from V and 5 bases from J, with 9 bases in between. The CDR3 totals 12 residues. Germline CDR1 is MNHNY and CDR2 is SVGAGI (reference sequence).

This clone was picked up a small number of times. The J gene is TRBJ2-7, the V gene TRBV2; the D gene is possibly TRBD2 (5 bases). The CDR3 runs to 14 residues. CDR1 SNHLY and CDR2 FYNNEI come from the germline V gene. The V end was cut by 5 bases, the J end by 3 bases, with 14 bases between. DNA for the CDR3: TGTGCCAGCAGTCAGACTATCACGGGCTACGAGCAGTACTTC. Amino acids: CASSQTITGYEQYF.

The chain has TRBV6-1 and TRBJ1-3; D is uncertain. Germline CDR1 and CDR2: MNHNS and SASEGT. The V and J ends lost 7 bases and 4 bases respectively, with 11 bases between them. This CDR3 spans 13 amino acids. The CDR3 nucleotides are TGTGCCAGCATATCCCTGCCAGGAAACACCATATATTTT. Translation: CASISLPGNTIYF.

The V and J genes are TRBV7-9 and TRBJ2-5; D unclear. CDR1 is SEHNR and CDR2 is FQNEAQ in the germline V gene (reference sequence). The V gene lost 1 base and the J gene lost 2 bases, with 2 bases spanning the gap. The CDR3 contains 12 residues. The CDR3 loop reads CASSLGQETQYF. CDR3 bases: TGTGCCAGCAGCTTAGGACAAGAGACCCAGTACTTC.

CDR3 DNA sequence: TGTGCCAGCAGCTTGACTGGAAGGGACAGGGTCAACTCTGGAAACACCATATATTTT. This encodes CASSLTGRDRVNSGNTIYF. V gene TRBV7-2 combines with J gene TRBJ1-3; 9 nucleotides align to TRBD1. Germline trimming cut 3 bases from V and 0 bases from J; bases unmatched to any gene: 12. Germline V gene data show CDR1 as SGHTA and CDR2 as FQGNSA. The CDR3 consists of 19 residues. The full variable domain, rest sourced from reference TRBV7-2 and TRBJ1-3, is GAGVSQSPSNKVTEKGKDVELRCDPISGHTALYWYRQSLGQGLEFLIYFQGNSAPDKSGLPSDRFSAERTGGSVSTLTIQRTQQEDSAVYLCASSLTGRDRVNSGNTIYFGEGSWLTVV.